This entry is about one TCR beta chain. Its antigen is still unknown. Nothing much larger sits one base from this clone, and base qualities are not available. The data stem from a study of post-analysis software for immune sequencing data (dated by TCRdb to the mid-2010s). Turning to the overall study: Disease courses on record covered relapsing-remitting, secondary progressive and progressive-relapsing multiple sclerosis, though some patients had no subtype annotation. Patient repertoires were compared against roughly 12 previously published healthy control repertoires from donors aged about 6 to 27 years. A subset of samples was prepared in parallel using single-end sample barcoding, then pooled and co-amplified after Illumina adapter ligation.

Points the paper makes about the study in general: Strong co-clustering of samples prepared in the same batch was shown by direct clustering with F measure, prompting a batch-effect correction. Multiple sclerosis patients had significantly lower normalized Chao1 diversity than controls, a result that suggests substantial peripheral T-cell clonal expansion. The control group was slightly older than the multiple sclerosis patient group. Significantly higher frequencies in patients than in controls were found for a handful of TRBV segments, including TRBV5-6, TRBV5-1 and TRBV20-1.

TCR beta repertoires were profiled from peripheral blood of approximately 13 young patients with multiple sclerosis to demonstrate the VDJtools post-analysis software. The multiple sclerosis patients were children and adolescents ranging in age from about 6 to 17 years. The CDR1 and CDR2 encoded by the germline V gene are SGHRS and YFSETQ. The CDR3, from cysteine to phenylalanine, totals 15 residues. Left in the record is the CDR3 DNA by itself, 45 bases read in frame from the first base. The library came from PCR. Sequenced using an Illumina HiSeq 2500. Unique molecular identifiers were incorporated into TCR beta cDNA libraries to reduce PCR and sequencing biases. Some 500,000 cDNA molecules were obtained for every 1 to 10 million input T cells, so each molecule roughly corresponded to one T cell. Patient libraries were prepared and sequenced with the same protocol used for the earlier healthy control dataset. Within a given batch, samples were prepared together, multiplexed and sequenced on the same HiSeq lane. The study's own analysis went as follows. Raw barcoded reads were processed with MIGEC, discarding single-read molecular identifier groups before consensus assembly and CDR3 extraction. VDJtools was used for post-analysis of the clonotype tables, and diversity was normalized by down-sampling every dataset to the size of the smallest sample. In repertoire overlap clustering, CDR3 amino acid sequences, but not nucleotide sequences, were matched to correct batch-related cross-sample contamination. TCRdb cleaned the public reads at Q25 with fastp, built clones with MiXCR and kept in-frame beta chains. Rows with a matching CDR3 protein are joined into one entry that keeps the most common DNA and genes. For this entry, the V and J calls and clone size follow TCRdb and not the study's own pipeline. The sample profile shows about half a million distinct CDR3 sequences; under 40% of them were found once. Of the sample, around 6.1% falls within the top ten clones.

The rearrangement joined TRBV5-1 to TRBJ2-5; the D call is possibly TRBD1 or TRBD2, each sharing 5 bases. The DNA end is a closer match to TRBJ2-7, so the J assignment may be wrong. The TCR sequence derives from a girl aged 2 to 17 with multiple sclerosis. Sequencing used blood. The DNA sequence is TGCGCCAGCAGCTTGTGGCAGGGAGAAGCATACGAGCAGTACTTC. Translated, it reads CASSLWQGEAYEQYF.